These 6 T cell receptor beta chains originate from one sample sequenced in a study of shared clonotypes between healthy human individuals. Sequencing was performed with immunoSEQ multiplex PCR; in TCRdb, only in-frame clones are kept and a portion is missing. The sample consists of more than 2 million clones, roughly 93% of them appearing once. Terminally differentiated effector memory CD45RA+ cells were excluded by CCR7 positive selection of CD45RO-negative cells. The sequenced sample consisted of naive CD8+ T cells from PBMCs. These receptors were taken from a man between 18 and 35 years old in good health. Some clones in this sample may be carry-over from other donors' samples.

V and J are TRBV10-3 and TRBJ1-6, with D uncertain. The length of the CDR3 is 14 residues. V was cut by 0 bases and J by 10 bases, with 10 bases left in between. Germline CDR1 reads ENHRY; CDR2 reads SYGVKD. CDR3 nucleotide sequence: TGTGCCATCAGTGAGTCGATTATCGGCTCACCCCTCCACTTT. Protein sequence: CAISESIIGSPLHF.

The sample holds one count of this clone. The chain joins TRBV11-3 to TRBJ1-1, with D tentatively TRBD1 (6 bases). This CDR3 region has 15 residues. In germline, CDR1 is SGHNT, CDR2 YENEEA. V was clipped by 5 bases and J by 2 bases, with 15 bases between them. The CDR3: CASSPSSDRNTEAFF. In DNA form, the CDR3 reads TGTGCCAGCAGCCCTTCCTCGGACAGAAACACTGAAGCTTTCTTT.

The V gene is TRBV4-3, the J gene TRBJ2-1; no clear D gene. Germline values: CDR1 LGHNA, CDR2 YSLEER. V gave up 0 bases and J gave up 3 bases, with 15 bases separating them. The CDR3 consists of 17 residues. The CDR3 is CASSQEPQRPSYNEQFF. CDR3 in DNA: TGCGCCAGCAGCCAAGAACCCCAACGCCCGAGCTACAATGAGCAGTTCTTC.

The chain recombines TRBV4-1 with TRBJ2-7; D unresolved. The V end lost 2 bases, the J end lost 1 base, and 12 bases lay between the germline ends. The CDR3 covers 15 residues. Germline lookup yields CDR1 MGHRA and CDR2 YSYEKL. The CDR3 bases are TGCGCCAGCAGCCAAAGGACGCTGCCTTCCTACGAGCAGTACTTC. Residues: CASSQRTLPSYEQYF.

This rearrangement joins TRBV4-1 to TRBJ2-3; TRBD2 aligns across 9 bases. V lost 1 base to trimming and J lost 3 bases; unmatched junction nucleotides: 11. The germline V gene encodes CDR1 MGHRA and CDR2 YSYEKL. The length of the CDR3 is 18 residues. The CDR3 region has the DNA TGCGCCAGCAGCCAAGCTAGCGGGGCATACCAGGTAACAGATACGCAGTATTTT. As protein: CASSQASGAYQVTDTQYF.

This clone was counted once. This chain connects TRBV27 to TRBJ1-1, with unresolved D. The CDR3 runs 14 residues. V was shortened by 5 bases and J by 0 bases, with 10 bases between the two germline ends. Germline V CDR1 and CDR2: MNHEY, SMNVEV (reference sequence). The CDR3 region is CASSAHMMNTEAFF. CDR3 DNA sequence: TGTGCCAGCAGTGCTCACATGATGAACACTGAAGCTTTCTTT.